This TCR beta chain came from a study of beta chain features in type 1 diabetes. Study-level points and caveats: PCR might pick shorter templates more often, in the same way for patients and controls. In all four CD4+ subsets, TCRB CDR3 length was significantly, moderately reduced in type 1 diabetes.

Reverse transcribing all isolated RNA meant expressed TCRB transcripts were sequenced. Repertoires were generated with immunoSEQ multiplex PCR, while TCRdb's copy carries only in-frame clones and drops some. The data hold some 160,000 clones, with about 9% observed a single time. Notes on this clone: The antigen remains unidentified.

This CDR3 comprises 17 residues. V shed 0 bases, J shed 5 bases, and the junction held 9 bases outside the gene matches. CDR1 is SGDLS, CDR2 YYNGEE, per germline. A sort by CD45RO/CCR7/CD25/CD127/CD95/CD27 yielded CD4+ naive, central memory, regulatory and stem cell-like memory cells. Input material: central memory CD4+ T cells from blood. The sequence derives from a woman aged 25 to 39 with type 1 diabetes. The chain employs TRBV9 and TRBJ2-5; TRBD2 agrees at 11 bases. Here the CDR3 reads CASSVEGSGRGGETQYF. In DNA form, the CDR3 reads TGTGCCAGCAGCGTAGAAGGTAGCGGGAGGGGAGGGGAGACCCAGTACTTC.